The 9 T cell receptor beta chains below come from one sample, sequenced in a study of cytomegalovirus exposure and HLA in healthy donors. This PCR relied on a set of 60 Vbeta primers and 13 Jbeta primers. TCRdb's copy holds only in-frame clones and misses some; the assay was immunoSEQ multiplex PCR. The table includes approximately 150,000 clones, 81% detected once. The sequenced material came from PBMCs. The receptors were gathered from a woman between 18 and 30 years old in good health and CMV-seropositive.

This rearrangement joins TRBV27 to TRBJ2-3; the D gene is possibly TRBD2 (6 bases). V dropped 3 bases and J dropped 2 bases, with 12 bases sitting between them. This CDR3 has 15 amino acids. Germline CDR1 MNHEY, CDR2 SMNVEV (reference sequence). The CDR3 spells CASSFGTPTTDTQYF. The CDR3 DNA sequence: TGTGCCAGCAGTTTCGGGACTCCCACCACAGATACGCAGTATTTT.

The genes are TRBV7-2 and TRBJ2-7; D may be TRBD2 (6 bases). CDR1 and CDR2 (germline): SGHTA, FQGNSA. Trimming removed 5 bases at V and 0 bases at J, with 17 bases between. The CDR3 is 16 residues long. The CDR3 nucleotides read TGTGCCAGCAGCGATCCGGGACGGCGGGGCTCCTACGAGCAGTACTTC. Its protein is CASSDPGRRGSYEQYF.

This sequence joins TRBV7-9 and TRBJ1-2; D call uncertain. CDR1 SEHNR and CDR2 FQNEAQ come from the germline V gene (reference sequence). Trimming pared 5 bases from V and 10 bases from J, leaving 17 bases between. The CDR3 is 13 amino acids. The CDR3 region has the DNA TGTGCCAGCAGCCTCCCAATAGCCACGGACTACACCTTC. Amino acid sequence: CASSLPIATDYTF.

This sequence joins TRBV5-1 and TRBJ2-1; 9 bases are a match to TRBD1. The CDR3 spans 15 residues. CDR1 is SGHRS and CDR2 is YFSETQ in the germline V gene. Trimming at V came to 3 bases and at J to 2 bases, leaving 3 bases not matched to a gene. The CDR3 is CASSSQGAAYNEQFF. The CDR3 bases are TGCGCCAGCAGCTCACAGGGGGCTGCCTACAATGAGCAGTTCTTC.

The chain is built from TRBV18 and TRBJ2-1; D may be TRBD1 (6 bases). CDR1 KGHSH and CDR2 LQKENI come from the germline V gene. V was shortened by 3 bases and J by 5 bases, with 17 bases between the two germline ends. CDR3 size: 16 residues. The CDR3, as DNA: TGTGCCAGCTCACCGCCTAAGGACAGCGTCAACAATGAGCAGTTCTTC. Protein product: CASSPPKDSVNNEQFF.

In this sample, this clone turned up once. The J gene is TRBJ2-7, the V gene TRBV7-8, with D unresolved. CDR3 length: 12 amino acids. CDR1 is SGHVS and CDR2 is FQNEAQ in the germline V gene. V lost 5 bases, J lost 6 bases, and 11 bases lay in between. CDR3 amino acids: CASSLTRSEQYF. CDR3 coding DNA: TGTGCCAGCAGCCTCACCCGGAGCGAGCAGTACTTC.

The rearrangement links TRBV6-5 to TRBJ2-1; 12 bases align to TRBD2. Germline V lookup: CDR1 MNHEY, CDR2 SVGAGI. The V gene end was trimmed by 4 bases and the J gene end by 7 bases; junction bases not matched to a gene: 8. The CDR3 runs 16 residues. CDR3 nucleotide sequence: TGTGCCAGCAGTTCAGGAGGAACTAGCGGGGGGAATGAGCAGTTCTTC. As protein: CASSSGGTSGGNEQFF.

The CDR3: CASSVRLAGGKADTQYF. CDR3 DNA: TGTGCCAGCAGCGTAAGGCTAGCGGGGGGAAAAGCAGATACGCAGTATTTT. The rearrangement joins TRBV9 to TRBJ2-3; 11 positions match TRBD2. V lost 1 base and J lost 4; bases outside the gene matches: 8. CDR1 SGDLS and CDR2 YYNGEE come from the germline V gene. The CDR3 is 17 residues long.

The chain carries TRBV9 and TRBJ2-6; D may be TRBD1 (5 bases). Germline V CDR1 and CDR2: SGDLS, YYNGEE. This CDR3 is 15 amino acids long. Trimming took off 4 bases at V and 1 base at J, with 9 bases between the two ends. CDR3: CASSIQGSGANVLTF. The CDR3 region has the DNA TGTGCCAGCAGCATTCAGGGATCTGGGGCCAACGTCCTGACTTTC.